The 4 T cell receptor beta chains in this list originate from one sample, sequenced in a study of Graves' ophthalmopathy and Graves' hyperthyroidism. Researchers took RNA transcripts and amplified TCR beta CDR3 regions from them. First-round RT-PCR with HTBI primers preceded a second-round multiplex PCR. In TCRdb, the multiplex PCR reads were re-called with MiXCR into one record per CDR3 protein. The sample gives about 400,000 distinct CDR3 sequences, around 20% of which show up once; roughly 1.5% is in the top ten. The sequenced sample was peripheral blood. These TCRs come from a woman between 18 and 29 years old with Graves' ophthalmopathy.

The chain employs TRBV29-1 and TRBJ2-7; possible D gene TRBD1, 7 bases. CDR1 and CDR2 from the germline V gene are SQVTM and ANQGSEA. The CDR3 has 15 residues. V lost 4 bases and J lost 1, with 17 bases in between. CDR3 sequence: CSVGGLRGVSYEQYF. CDR3 DNA: TGCAGCGTTGGAGGGCTCAGGGGGGTATCCTACGAGCAGTACTTC.

At least ten counts were recorded for this clonotype. The rearrangement uses TRBV9 and TRBJ1-1, with 7 bases fitting TRBD1. Germline CDR1 reads SGDLS; CDR2 reads YYNGEE. V trimming: 4 bases; J trimming: 1 base; junction bases outside the gene matches: 10. The CDR3 sequence is 16 residues long. CDR3 residues: CASSSPPGGTNTEAFF. The CDR3 nucleotides read TGTGCCAGCAGCTCTCCCCCAGGGGGGACGAACACTGAAGCTTTCTTT.

In this sample, this clonotype turned up many times. The chain combines TRBV19 with TRBJ1-5; 8 bases are a match to TRBD1. CDR1 and CDR2 from the germline V gene are LNHDA and SQIVND (reference sequence). J gave up 2 bases and V 6 bases, and 6 bases lay outside the gene matches. This CDR3 region has 15 residues. CDR3 region: CASRGTGKGNQPQHF. The CDR3 nucleotides read TGTGCCAGTAGGGGGACAGGTAAGGGCAATCAGCCCCAGCATTTT.

This clonotype was seen at least ten times. The chain recombines TRBV10-3 with TRBJ2-7; 8 positions agree with TRBD2. The length of the CDR3 is 16 residues. Germline CDR1 ENHRY, CDR2 SYGVKD. The ends lost 8 bases at V and 1 base at J; junction bases unmatched: 13. The CDR3 protein is CAIATFASGSSYEQYF. The CDR3 DNA reads TGTGCCATCGCCACGTTCGCCAGCGGGAGTTCCTACGAGCAGTACTTC.